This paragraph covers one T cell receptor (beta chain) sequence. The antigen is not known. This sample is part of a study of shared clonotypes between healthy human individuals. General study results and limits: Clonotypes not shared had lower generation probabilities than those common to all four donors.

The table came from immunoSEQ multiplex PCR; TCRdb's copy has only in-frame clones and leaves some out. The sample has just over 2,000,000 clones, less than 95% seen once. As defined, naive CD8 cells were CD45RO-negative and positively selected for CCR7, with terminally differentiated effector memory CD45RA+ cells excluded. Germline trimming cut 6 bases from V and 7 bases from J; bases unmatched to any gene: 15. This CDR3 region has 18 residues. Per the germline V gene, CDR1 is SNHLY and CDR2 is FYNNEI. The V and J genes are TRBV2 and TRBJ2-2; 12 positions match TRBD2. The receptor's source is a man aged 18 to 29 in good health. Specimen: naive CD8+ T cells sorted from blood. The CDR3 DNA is TGTGCCAGCAGGGACATCGGACTAGCGGGGATAATGGGCGGGGAGCTGTTTTTT. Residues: CASRDIGLAGIMGGELFF.